Below are 9 T cell receptor beta chains sequenced from a single sample in a study of tumor-infiltrating lymphocytes in primary liver carcinoma. A constant-region primer served to make TCR beta cDNA from roughly 500 ng total RNA. Slightly modified ARM-PCR, run as three nested multiplex PCR rounds, produced the TCR beta libraries. Each of the first two PCR rounds ran 9 to 11 cycles with TRBV1-TRBV30 forward and C-beta reverse primers. TCRdb itself ran the multiplex PCR reads through MiXCR, one entry per CDR3 protein. This table holds fewer than 250,000 distinct CDR3 sequences, around 81% found once. Both RNA and DNA were isolated together from around 20-30 mg of bulk tissue that had not been sorted. The sequenced sample was tumor tissue from primary liver carcinoma. These receptors were collected from a man aged 35 to 55 with primary liver carcinoma and hepatitis B virus infection.

This clonotype has a single count. No conserved phenylalanine or tryptophan is present at the end of the CDR3, so a read error is the likely explanation. The rearrangement links TRBV6-1 to TRBJ2-7, with 11 bases lining up with TRBD1. Germline CDR1 MNHNS, CDR2 SASEGT. The CDR3 contains 16 residues. Trimming took 7 bases from V and 4 from J; bases not matched to a gene: 12. The CDR3 nucleotides read TGTGCCAGCATCCCCCTACCGGGACAGGGGGATTACGAGCAGTACTAC. Protein product: CASIPLPGQGDYEQYY.

This chain connects TRBV5-1 to TRBJ2-1; the match to TRBD2 covers 10 bases. The CDR3 contains 15 residues. Looked up from germline, CDR1 is SGHRS and CDR2 is YFSETQ. V lost 6 bases and J lost 8; bases outside the gene matches: 11. The DNA for the CDR3 is TGCGCCAGCAACTCGGTGGCTAGCGGGAGTTATGAGCAGTTCTTC. As protein: CASNSVASGSYEQFF.

This clonotype has more than one count but fewer than ten. The genes are TRBV7-9 and TRBJ2-1; 7 nucleotides match TRBD2. CDR1 is SEHNR and CDR2 is FQNEAQ in the germline V gene (reference sequence). The CDR3 length is 17 residues. J lost 4 bases, V lost 5 bases, and 14 bases had no gene match. DNA for the CDR3: TGTGCCAGCAGCCCTCTTTTAGGAACGGGAGGATACAATGAGCAGTTCTTC. Protein product: CASSPLLGTGGYNEQFF.

In this sample, this clonotype turned up many times. The rearrangement uses TRBV6-1 and TRBJ1-6; 9 nucleotides match TRBD1. J was trimmed by 7 bases and V by 2 bases; bases with no gene match: 9. Germline CDR1 reads MNHNS; CDR2 reads SASEGT. There are 17 residues in the CDR3. This CDR3 reads CASSEPPGTGRNSPLHF. CDR3 bases: TGTGCCAGCAGTGAACCACCGGGGACAGGGCGGAATTCACCCCTCCACTTT.

V gene TRBV12-3 or TRBV12-4 combines with J gene TRBJ2-1, with 11 bases identical to TRBD2. The CDR3 is 17 residues long. V shed 11 bases and J 8 bases; nucleotides not matched to a gene: 20. DNA for the CDR3: TGTGCCTGGACCAAAAACACCCCGGGACTAGCGGCCGATGAGCAGTTCTTC. Translating it yields CAWTKNTPGLAADEQFF.

The J gene is TRBJ2-7, the V gene TRBV6-5; the D gene is possibly TRBD2 (5 bases). This CDR3 has 18 residues. The germline V and J ends were trimmed by 4 bases and 5 bases, with 27 bases remaining between them. The germline CDR1 and CDR2 sequences are MNHEY and SVGAGI. The CDR3 is CASSSLQSMSSRTDEQYF. The DNA for the CDR3 is TGTGCCAGCAGTTCACTCCAGTCTATGTCTAGCCGGACGGACGAGCAGTACTTC.

Regarding this clonotype: An end of the junction differs from the germline gene, which may be a read error. The chain employs TRBV29-1 and TRBJ2-3; 7 bases align to TRBD2. The germline CDR1 and CDR2 sequences are SQVTM and ANQGSEA. The CDR3 is 14 residues long. CDR3 sequence: CSAEGSGCVDTQYF. CDR3 coding DNA: TGCAGCGCTGAGGGTAGCGGGTGTGTAGATACACAGTATTTT.

As concerns this clonotype: At one boundary the junction diverges from the germline segment, which might be a read error. In DNA form, the CDR3 reads TGTGCGAGCAGCTTAGGTAACGGTAATGAGCAGTTCTTC. This sequence encodes CASSLGNGNEQFF. The J gene is TRBJ2-1, the V gene TRBV11-3, with D uncertain. This CDR3 is built from 13 residues. Germline V gene sequence: CDR1 SGHNT, CDR2 YENEEA.

For this clonotype: The junction differs from germline at one of its ends, possibly a read error. CDR3 coding DNA: TGCGCCAGCGGCGTGGGGACGGGGCGAGGGGAAAAAGTGTTTTTT. Translating gives CASGVGTGRGEKVFF. This chain uses TRBV5-1 with TRBJ1-4; D might be TRBD1 (5 bases). Per the germline V gene, CDR1 is SGHRS and CDR2 is YFSETQ. This CDR3 is built from 15 residues.